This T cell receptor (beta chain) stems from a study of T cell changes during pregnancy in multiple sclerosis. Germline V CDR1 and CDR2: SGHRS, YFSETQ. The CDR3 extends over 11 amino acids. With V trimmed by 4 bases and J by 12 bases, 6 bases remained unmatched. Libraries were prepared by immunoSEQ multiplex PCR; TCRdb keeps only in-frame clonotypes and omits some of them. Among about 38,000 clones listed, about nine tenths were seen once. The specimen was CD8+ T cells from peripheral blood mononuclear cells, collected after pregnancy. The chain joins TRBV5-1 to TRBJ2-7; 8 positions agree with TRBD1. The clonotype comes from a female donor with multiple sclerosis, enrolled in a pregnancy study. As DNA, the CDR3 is TGCGCCAGCAGCCCCCGACAGGGGTCGTACTTC. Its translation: CASSPRQGSYF.